This T cell receptor (beta chain) was observed in a study of a mutant IDH1 vaccine in newly diagnosed glioma. Study at large: Initiation of the vaccine course occurred 4-6 weeks after radiotherapy alone, or alongside temozolomide cycles. Sex among treated patients split approximately 62% male, roughly 38% female; mean age was roughly 40 years. Former treatment meant radiotherapy, temozolomide, or both; the majority had gotten both.

For this clone: Its specificity is not known.

Study results and caveats: Most patients, 85% to 95%, showed vaccine-induced immune responses.

Germline V gives CDR1 SGDLS, CDR2 YYNGEE. CDR3 size: 13 residues. V was shortened by 4 bases and J by 7 bases, with 15 bases between the two germline ends. The sample's time point: week 35, safety follow-up. In every dose of vaccine, 300 ug of mutant IDH1 20-mer peptide was given alongside topical imiquimod. This table comes from immunoSEQ multiplex PCR, and its TCRdb copy is limited to in-frame clones, with some not included. The sample consists of 42,000 or so clones, 83% of them appearing once. V usage is TRBV9 and J usage is TRBJ2-7; D could derive from TRBD1 or TRBD2 (7 bases each). The sequencing used PBMCs, collected from a glioma patient whose treatment included an IDH1 peptide vaccine. The origin of this receptor is a woman aged 45-65 years with glioma. DNA of the CDR3: TGTGCCAGCAGCCCCCGACAGGGAGGGGAGCAGTACTTC. Translated: CASSPRQGGEQYF.